This TCR beta chain appears in the sequencing data of a study of T cell repertoires in cytomegalovirus infection. Background on the study: From public TCR beta signatures came an indication of both CMV infection and matching HLA type.

Using its own MiXCR run on the reads, TCRdb lists one record per CDR3 protein. Of hundreds of thousands of distinct CDR3 sequences in the sample, approximately 30% were seen once. Concerning this clonotype itself: Antigen specificity is unknown.

Study-level points and caveats: HLA-C-restricted CMV-specific TCR beta clonotypes prevailed in the ex vivo response.

CDR3 length: 16 amino acids. The ends were cut back, 5 bases at V and 8 bases at J, with 22 bases in the middle. Per germline, CDR1 SEHNR and CDR2 FQNEAQ (reference sequence). The receptor was isolated from a human donor in good health (CMV status not recorded). Some clones in this sample may be carry-over from other donors' samples. Sequenced material: cultured CD8+ T cells from PBMCs, taken from culture after CMV antigen stimulation. This chain joins TRBV7-9 and TRBJ2-1; TRBD2 is a possible D gene (6 bases). CDR3 sequence reads: CASSPNAGSFDYEQFF. In nucleotides, the CDR3 is TGTGCCAGCAGCCCAAACGCGGGGAGCTTTGACTATGAGCAGTTCTTC.